Following are 14 T cell receptor beta chains from one sample sequenced in a study of blood T cell repertoires in COVID-19. The repertoire was sequenced with immunoSEQ multiplex PCR; TCRdb's copy has only in-frame clones and lacks some. The sample includes roughly 240,000 clones, approximately 86% of them seen just once. The sample was peripheral blood. All receptors derive from a woman in her sixties or seventies who had recovered from COVID-19.

The V call is TRBV12-3 or TRBV12-4, the J call TRBJ1-6; D uncertain. The CDR3 runs 13 residues. Trimming removed 4 bases at V and 5 bases at J, with 6 bases between. CDR3 nucleotide sequence: TGTGCCAGCAGTTACAGTGATAATTCACCCCTCCACTTT. Amino acids: CASSYSDNSPLHF.

This chain connects TRBV6-5 to TRBJ1-6; D remains ambiguous. In germline, CDR1 is MNHEY, CDR2 SVGAGI. This CDR3 comprises 15 residues. The V end lost 8 bases, the J end lost 6 bases, and 17 bases lay between the germline ends. CDR3: CASQKRAPFNSPLHF. The CDR3 DNA follows: TGTGCCAGCCAGAAGAGGGCCCCCTTTAATTCACCCCTCCACTTT.

This chain joins TRBV10-3 and TRBJ2-3, with a possible D match to TRBD2 (7 bases). Germline V gene data show CDR1 as ENHRY and CDR2 as SYGVKD. Trimming shortened V by 7 bases and J by 0 bases, and 14 bases separated the two germline ends. The CDR3 is made up of 15 amino acids. The CDR3 bases are TGTGCCATCACCGGAGGGGGGGAAAGCACAGATACGCAGTATTTT. Its protein is CAITGGGESTDTQYF.

The chain employs TRBV27 and TRBJ2-1; 8 positions match TRBD2. V lost 2 bases to trimming and J lost 7 bases; unmatched junction nucleotides: 7. CDR1 is MNHEY, CDR2 SMNVEV, per germline (reference sequence). The CDR3 runs 15 residues. DNA of the CDR3: TGTGCCAGCAGTTTAGGCGGGGGGCCTTTAAATGAGCAGTTCTTC. This gives the protein CASSLGGGPLNEQFF.

The chain has TRBV5-1 and TRBJ2-5; D gene unclear. V was trimmed by 1 base and J by 4 bases, leaving 14 bases between them. The germline gives CDR1 SGHRS, CDR2 YFSETQ. The CDR3 sequence is 15 residues long. The CDR3 nucleotides are TGCGCCAGCAGCTTGCAGTCTCCCGGCGGAGAGACCCAGTACTTC. This gives the protein CASSLQSPGGETQYF.

The chain carries TRBV4-3 and TRBJ1-6; 8 positions agree with TRBD1. CDR3 size: 17 residues. Per germline, CDR1 LGHNA and CDR2 YSLEER. The V and J ends lost 1 base and 7 bases, in that order; junction bases with no gene match: 9. CDR3 region: CASSQAINRGGNSPLHF. CDR3 DNA: TGCGCCAGCAGCCAAGCCATTAACAGGGGGGGAAATTCACCCCTCCACTTT.

This clone was recorded only once. The chain couples TRBV4-1 to TRBJ2-2; 7 bases are a match to TRBD1. The germline V gene encodes CDR1 MGHRA and CDR2 YSYEKL. With V trimmed by 1 base and J by 5 bases, 4 bases remained unmatched. The CDR3 consists of 15 residues. The CDR3 DNA is TGCGCCAGCAGCCAAGGACAGGGAGTGACCGGGGAGCTGTTTTTT. Translated, it gives CASSQGQGVTGELFF.

The chain employs TRBV29-1 and TRBJ1-2; D might be TRBD1 (6 bases). The CDR3 is made up of 14 amino acids. Trimming took off 1 base at V and 0 bases at J, with 9 bases between the two ends. From germline, CDR1 is SQVTM and CDR2 ANQGSEA. The CDR3 DNA sequence: TGCAGCGTTGAAGGGGGGCTAGCTAACTATGGCTACACCTTC. This encodes CSVEGGLANYGYTF.

This chain joins TRBV9 and TRBJ2-5, with 9 bases fitting TRBD1. CDR1 is SGDLS and CDR2 is YYNGEE in the germline V gene. Trimming took 3 bases from V and 4 from J; bases not matched to a gene: 4. This CDR3 has 14 residues. CDR3 sequence: CASSDPGQGETQYF. CDR3 DNA sequence: TGTGCCAGCAGCGACCCGGGACAGGGAGAGACCCAGTACTTC.

The V call is TRBV28, the J call TRBJ1-1; D not resolved. Trimming cost V 10 bases and J 3 bases, with 15 bases left between them. From germline, CDR1 is MDHEN and CDR2 SYDVKM. The CDR3 has 13 amino acids. This CDR3 reads CATGKGSDTEAFF. In DNA, the CDR3 is TGTGCCACGGGAAAGGGAAGTGACACTGAAGCTTTCTTT.

This chain uses TRBV27 with TRBJ2-1; TRBD2 matches 10 bases. Losses at the gene ends were 7 bases for V and 7 bases for J; bases not matched to a gene: 10. In germline, CDR1 is MNHEY, CDR2 SMNVEV (reference sequence). The CDR3 contains 15 residues. The CDR3 nucleotides read TGTGCCAGCACCACGCCCTTTAGCGGGAGGAATGAGCAGTTCTTC. Encoded protein: CASTTPFSGRNEQFF.

The CDR3 coding sequence is TGTGCCAGCAGCTTCATCCGGGACACACCTGGGGGGCAGTACTTC. Encoded protein: CASSFIRDTPGGQYF. The V call is TRBV11-2, the J call TRBJ2-7; D is possibly TRBD1 (6 bases). The CDR3 has 15 amino acids. Trimming removed 3 bases from V and 9 bases from J, with 21 bases in between. The V gene's germline CDR1 is SGHAT and CDR2 FQNNGV.

The chain has TRBV18 and TRBJ2-5; TRBD1 agrees at 7 bases. Germline V gene lookup returns CDR1 KGHSH and CDR2 LQKENI. With V trimmed by 4 bases and J by 5 bases, 4 bases remained unmatched. The CDR3 totals 13 residues. In DNA, the CDR3 is TGTGCCAGCTCACTTCAGGGGGATGAGACCCAGTACTTC. It specifies CASSLQGDETQYF.

This chain links TRBV14 with TRBJ2-1; a possible D gene is TRBD2 (7 bases). Trimming pared 3 bases from V and 8 bases from J, leaving 11 bases between. Germline CDR1 and CDR2: SGHDN and FVKESK. The CDR3 has 13 amino acids. The CDR3 loop reads CASSQWGGDEQFF. The CDR3 region has the DNA TGTGCCAGCAGCCAGTGGGGGGGCGATGAGCAGTTCTTC.